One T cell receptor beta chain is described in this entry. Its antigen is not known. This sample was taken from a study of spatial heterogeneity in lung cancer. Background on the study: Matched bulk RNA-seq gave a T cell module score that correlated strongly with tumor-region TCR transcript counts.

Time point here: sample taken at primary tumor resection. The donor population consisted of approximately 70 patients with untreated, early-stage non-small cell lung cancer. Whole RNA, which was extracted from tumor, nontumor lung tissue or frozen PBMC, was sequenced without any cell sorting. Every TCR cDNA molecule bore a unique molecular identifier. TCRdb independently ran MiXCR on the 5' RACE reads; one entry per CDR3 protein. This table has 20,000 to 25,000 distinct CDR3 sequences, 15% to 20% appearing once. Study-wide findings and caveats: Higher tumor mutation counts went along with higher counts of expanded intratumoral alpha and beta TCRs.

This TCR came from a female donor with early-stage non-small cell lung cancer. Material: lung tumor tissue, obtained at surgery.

CDR3 DNA: TGTGCCACCAGCAGAGATAGGGGGACAGGGGATCCTGGGGCCAACGTCCTGACTTTC. Translating it yields CATSRDRGTGDPGANVLTF. The chain links TRBV15 to TRBJ2-6; 10 bases align to TRBD1. The CDR3 has 19 residues. Germline V lookup: CDR1 LNHNV, CDR2 YYDKDF (reference sequence). V lost 0 bases, J lost 2 bases, and 7 bases stayed unmatched.